Reported below is one TCR beta chain. Its antigen remains unidentified. This entry comes from a study of cytomegalovirus exposure and HLA in healthy donors. On the study more broadly: Among 398 genotyped donors, more than 65% fell in the Caucasian-associated ancestry cluster.

The PCR used 60 Vbeta and 13 Jbeta primers. Data came from immunoSEQ multiplex PCR; TCRdb stores just in-frame clones and leaves some out. The data hold about 150,000 clones, with about 80% observed a single time. Study results and caveats: Cytomegalovirus-associated TCR beta chains were listed, numbering more than 150.

CDR1 and CDR2 from the germline V gene are SNHLY and FYNNEI. The V and J ends lost 6 bases and 2 bases respectively, with 10 bases between them. The CDR3 contains 13 residues. The V gene is TRBV2, the J gene TRBJ1-2; no clear D gene. Sequenced input: PBMCs. The receptor's source is a man aged 30 to 39 in good health and CMV-seropositive. The CDR3 is CASRAGSNYGYTF. As DNA, the CDR3 is TGTGCCAGCAGGGCGGGAAGCAACTATGGCTACACCTTC.